Listed below are T cell receptor beta chains from one sample, sequenced in a study of blood T cell repertoires in COVID-19. The protocol was immunoSEQ multiplex PCR, while the TCRdb copy is restricted to in-frame clones and leaves out a portion. The profile shows tens of thousands of clones, more than 80% of them singletons. What was sequenced was peripheral blood. Receptors originate from a man in his fifties with COVID-19, enrolled during active disease. CDR3s include the opening cysteine and the closing phenylalanine or tryptophan. The D gene is left open where the match is weak. For some rows the clone size is stated as once, few or many, or as a class when expanded; others skip it.

D,J,V,size,DNA,CDR3
.,TRBJ1-5,TRBV5-6,.,TGTGCCAGCAGCTTTTGGGCAAAGACCCGTCCCAATCAGCCCCAGCATTTT,CASSFWAKTRPNQPQHF
.,TRBJ2-7,TRBV18,.,TGTGCCAGCTCACCAGATCTAGGCTCCTACGAGCAGTACTTC,CASSPDLGSYEQYF
.,TRBJ1-2,TRBV7-8,.,TGTGCCAGCAGCTTAACTCAGGGTAGGGGCTACACCTTC,CASSLTQGRGYTF
.,TRBJ1-1,TRBV7-2,.,TGTGCCAGCAGCTTTATGAACACTGAAGCTTTCTTT,CASSFMNTEAFF
TRBD1,TRBJ1-6,TRBV6-5,.,TGTGCCAGCAGTTATTGGATTGACAGGGGCAATTCACCCCTCCACTTT,CASSYWIDRGNSPLHF
TRBD1,TRBJ2-2,TRBV2,.,TGTGCCAGCAGAAGAGACAGGGCGAACACCGGGGAGCTGTTTTTT,CASRRDRANTGELFF
TRBD1,TRBJ1-3,TRBV7-9,.,TGTGCCAGCAGCTCCAGGGGGGCGATGTTTGGAAACACCATATATTTT,CASSSRGAMFGNTIYF
TRBD1,TRBJ2-7,TRBV18,.,TGTGCCAGCTCACCAGGACAGGGGGACTCCTACGAGCAGTACTTC,CASSPGQGDSYEQYF
.,TRBJ2-1,TRBV10-3,.,TGTGCCATCAGTGGCCTAGCGACAGATGAGCAGTTCTTC,CAISGLATDEQFF
TRBD2,TRBJ2-3,TRBV5-4,.,TGTGCCAGCAGCTTGAAAAAGATAGCGGGGGGAAGCACAGATACGCAGTATTTT,CASSLKKIAGGSTDTQYF
.,TRBJ2-3,TRBV19,.,TGTGCCAGTACCCCAGGAGGGTGGTGGGGCGGGACAGTACAAGATACGCAGTATTTT,CASTPGGWWGGTVQDTQYF
TRBD2,TRBJ2-2,TRBV6-2/TRBV6-3,.,TGTGCCAGCAGACCTCTAGCGGGGGGGAACCTTAACACCGGGGAGCTGTTTTTT,CASRPLAGGNLNTGELFF
.,TRBJ2-5,TRBV5-1,.,TGCGCCAGCAGCTTACAGAGTCGAGAGACCCAGTACTTC,CASSLQSRETQYF
.,TRBJ1-1,TRBV6-5,.,TGTGCCAGCAGAAAGGACTCAAAGAACACTGAAGCTTTCTTT,CASRKDSKNTEAFF
.,TRBJ1-4,TRBV19,.,TGTGCCAGTAGGGAAAGGGGGAGTGAAAAACTGTTTTTT,CASRERGSEKLFF
TRBD2,TRBJ2-5,TRBV18,.,TGTGCCAGCTCACCAACGGGGGGACAAGAGACCCAGTACTTC,CASSPTGGQETQYF
.,TRBJ2-5,TRBV7-2,once,TGTGCCAGCAGCTTAGTGTTTGCCGGGGCCCAGTACTTC,CASSLVFAGAQYF
.,TRBJ1-1,TRBV6-5,.,TGTGCCAGCAGTCCTTCGCCGGGGGGAACTGAAGCTTTCTTT,CASSPSPGGTEAFF
TRBD1,TRBJ1-1,TRBV7-8,.,TGTGCCAGTCGACGAAAGGACGCGACAGGGACGAACGAAGCTTTCTTT,CASRRKDATGTNEAFF
.,TRBJ2-3,TRBV7-2,once,TGTGCCAGCAGCTTAGGATTGGGCAGCACAGATACGCAGTATTTT,CASSLGLGSTDTQYF
TRBD2,TRBJ2-1,TRBV4-1,few,TGCGCCAGCAGCCAAAATCTAGCGGGGGGGACTTACAATGAGCAGTTCTTC,CASSQNLAGGTYNEQFF
TRBD2,TRBJ2-3,TRBV27,.,TGTGCCAGCAGTTTCGGGCCTAGCGGTAAACATGGTACGCAGTATTTT,CASSFGPSGKHGTQYF
TRBD1,TRBJ2-2,TRBV5-4,.,TGTGCCAGCAGCATCGGACAGGGGAGGAACACCGGGGAGCTGTTTTTT,CASSIGQGRNTGELFF
TRBD1,TRBJ1-1,TRBV29-1,few,TGCAGCGTCTTTACAGGGGAACGAGCTTTCTTT,CSVFTGERAFF
TRBD1,TRBJ1-1,TRBV27,.,TGTGCCAGCAGTTTTGGACAGGAGAACACTGAAGCTTTCTTT,CASSFGQENTEAFF
TRBD1,TRBJ1-5,TRBV11-3,.,TGTGCCAGCAGCCCCGGGACAGGGGGTAGAGGCAATCAGCCCCAGCATTTT,CASSPGTGGRGNQPQHF
.,TRBJ1-5,TRBV6-5,.,TGTGCCAGCAGTCCTGAGTGGAGGCAGCCCCAGCATTTT,CASSPEWRQPQHF
.,TRBJ1-2,TRBV3-1/TRBV3-2,.,TGTGCCAGCAGCCAAGGAGGCAGTAACTATGGCTACACCTTC,CASSQGGSNYGYTF
TRBD1,TRBJ1-1,TRBV5-5,.,TGTGCCAGCAGCCTACAGGGGTACACTGAAGCTTTCTTT,CASSLQGYTEAFF
.,TRBJ1-2,TRBV5-5,.,TGTGCCAGCAGCTTGAACATCGGGAATGGCTACACCTTC,CASSLNIGNGYTF
.,TRBJ2-7,TRBV19,.,TGTGCCAGTACCCCGGTGGCGGGGAGCGTGATCTACGAGCAGTACTTC,CASTPVAGSVIYEQYF
TRBD1,TRBJ1-4,TRBV7-2,once,TGTGCCAGCAGCCGCACCGGGACAGGGCTCGAAAAACTGTTTTTT,CASSRTGTGLEKLFF